This TCR beta chain came from a study of OX40 agonist ivuxolimab in advanced cancers. Study-wide background: Three patients, one with hepatocellular carcinoma and two with cutaneous melanoma, responded partially.

Turning to this clone: Its antigen is undetermined.

Libraries were prepared by immunoSEQ multiplex PCR; TCRdb keeps only in-frame clonotypes and omits some of them. The top ten hold 0.85% to 1% of the sample, which has about 58,000 clones, roughly 84% seen once. Germline loops: CDR1 MDHEN, CDR2 SYDVKM. V was pared by 4 bases and J by 4 bases, with 8 bases between. This CDR3 has 14 residues. Study outcomes and limitations: It was not determined which antigens were specifically recognized by the peripheral T cells that had undergone clonal expansion. Low normalized clonal expansion also occurred in some nonresponding patients. Among patients with partial responses at 0.1-3.0 mg/kg, clonal expansion was among the lowest.

Sequencing was performed on CD4+ or CD8+ T cells sorted from blood, taken in a trial of the OX40 agonist ivuxolimab. The TCR comes from an adult with an advanced solid tumor such as melanoma, head and neck, liver or kidney cancer. The genes are TRBV28 and TRBJ1-6, with D unresolved. CDR3 coding DNA: TGTGCCAGCAGTTCCGGACTTTATAATTCACCCCTCCACTTT. Its translation: CASSSGLYNSPLHF. Full variable domain (rest looked up from reference TRBV28 and TRBJ1-6): DVKVTQSSRYLVKRTGEKVFLECVQDMDHENMFWYRQDPGLGLRLIYFSYDVKMKEKGDIPEGYSVSREKKERFSLILESASTNQTSMYLCASSSGLYNSPLHFGNGTRLTVT.